This TCR beta chain came from a study of cytomegalovirus exposure and HLA in healthy donors. Vbeta (60) and Jbeta (13) primers were used in the PCR. Per the study methods: A later analysis counted around 80 million unique TCR beta chains, some 10 million shared. Assay: immunoSEQ multiplex PCR; the TCRdb copy retains only in-frame clones and omits some. Clonal size and the V and J genes are those of that table, whereas D and trimming came from the DNA. The data contain around 150,000 clones, 79% of them singletons. This clone appeared many times. Its antigen remains unknown. Findings and caveats of the study: When analyzed later, a missense DCLRE1C variant was found to be linked to TCR beta V- and J-gene trimming. The study listed roughly 160 cytomegalovirus-associated TCR beta chains.

Germline values: CDR1 LNHDA, CDR2 SQIVND (reference sequence). CDR3 size: 13 residues. The V end lost 7 bases, the J end lost 3 bases, and 12 bases lay between the germline ends. The sample taken for sequencing was PBMCs. The receptor's source is a male donor in good health and CMV-seronegative. The rearrangement links TRBV19 to TRBJ1-1; perhaps TRBD1 as D (6 bases). The CDR3 DNA reads as TGTGCCAGTACCCCCCAGGGGTACACTGAAGCTTTCTTT. Its protein is CASTPQGYTEAFF.